These 3 T cell receptor beta chains came from one sample sequenced in a study of blood T cell repertoires in COVID-19. The data were produced by immunoSEQ multiplex PCR, yet TCRdb's version contains in-frame clones alone and is incomplete. Among around 160,000 clones, approximately 80% were seen once, and the ten largest hold around 3.1%. Specimen: peripheral blood. The origin of the receptors is a middle-aged woman with active or convalescent COVID-19.

The CDR3 nucleotides are TGCGCCAGCAGCCAAGATCCGGGACAGGGGGCAGGTGAGCAGTTCTTC. Its protein product is CASSQDPGQGAGEQFF. The chain is built from TRBV4-3 and TRBJ2-1; 12 bases agree with TRBD1. The trim removed 0 bases at V and 9 bases at J, leaving 6 bases unmatched. The germline V gene encodes CDR1 LGHNA and CDR2 YSLEER. This CDR3 spans 16 amino acids.

This clone has a single count. The genes are TRBV6-1 and TRBJ2-7, with 8 bases lining up with TRBD1. Looked up from germline, CDR1 is MNHNS and CDR2 is SASEGT. J was trimmed by 4 bases and V by 2 bases; bases with no gene match: 4. The CDR3 contains 14 residues. The CDR3 here is CASSERDRRYEQYF. In DNA form, the CDR3 reads TGTGCCAGCAGTGAACGGGACAGGAGGTACGAGCAGTACTTC.

This chain links TRBV6-5 with TRBJ1-4; no firm D call. The CDR3 contains 14 residues. The V end was cut by 5 bases, the J end by 0 bases, with 7 bases between. Germline CDR1 and CDR2: MNHEY and SVGAGI. CDR3 loop: CASSPGSTNEKLFF. CDR3 coding DNA: TGTGCCAGCAGTCCAGGTTCAACTAATGAAAAACTGTTTTTT.